This T cell receptor beta chain was recovered during a study of blood T cell repertoires in COVID-19. Overall study: COVID-19 samples, acute and convalescent, were from the United States, Italy and Spain. The cDNA or gDNA used as material had been derived from T cells, B-cell-depleted T cells, or PBMCs.

In the authors' workflow: Quantification of nucleated cells was approximated via reference gene primer amplification. Here immunoSEQ multiplex PCR was the method, and the copy in TCRdb shows in-frame clones only, minus some. The D gene and trimming were derived from the DNA, and the V and J assignments and clone size from that table. Of 250,000 to 350,000 clones listed, approximately 91% are singletons. One Seattle source followed patients from active infection through their disease course. Germline CDR1 is LNHDA and CDR2 is SQIVND (reference sequence). J was trimmed by 5 bases and V by 7 bases; bases with no gene match: 8. The CDR3 has 14 residues.

This clonotype originated in a woman aged 25 to 39 with COVID-19, enrolled during active disease. The J gene is TRBJ1-5, the V gene TRBV19, with TRBD1 matching 7 bases. Sequencing was done on a sample of peripheral blood. The CDR3 nucleotides are TGTGCCAGTATTCGGACAGGTCGTGATCAGCCCCAGCATTTT. It yields the protein CASIRTGRDQPQHF.